These 32 T cell receptor beta chains share one sample of origin, sequenced in a study of cytomegalovirus exposure and HLA in healthy donors. This PCR relied on a set of 60 Vbeta primers and 13 Jbeta primers. Repertoires were generated with immunoSEQ multiplex PCR, while TCRdb's copy carries only in-frame clones and drops some. The table records roughly 170,000 clones, roughly three quarters of them present only once. Specimen: PBMCs. Receptors originate from a woman aged 45-60 years in good health and CMV-seropositive.

The V call is TRBV30, the J call TRBJ1-4, with TRBD1 matching 9 bases. CDR1 and CDR2 from the germline V gene are GTSNPN and SVGIG (reference sequence). The V and J ends lost 4 bases and 5 bases, in that order; junction bases with no gene match: 8. The CDR3 has 15 residues. CDR3: CAWNAGTGSNEKLFF. CDR3 in DNA: TGTGCCTGGAATGCCGGGACAGGGTCAAATGAAAAACTGTTTTTT.

This clone showed up just a few times. V gene TRBV6-6 combines with J gene TRBJ1-1; the D gene is possibly TRBD1 (5 bases). Germline values: CDR1 MNHNY, CDR2 SVGAGI (reference sequence). V was shortened by 2 bases and J by 2 bases, with 15 bases between the two germline ends. This CDR3 contains 16 residues. The CDR3 protein is CASSYRRDGRNTEAFF. DNA of the CDR3: TGTGCCAGCAGTTACCGCAGGGATGGCAGAAACACTGAAGCTTTCTTT.

The chain carries TRBV4-1 and TRBJ1-6; D uncertain. V was clipped by 4 bases and J by 7 bases, with 5 bases between them. CDR3 length: 12 residues. Looked up from germline, CDR1 is MGHRA and CDR2 is YSYEKL. Here the CDR3 DNA reads TGCGCCAGCAGCCGGCAGAATTCACCCCTCCACTTT. Its protein product is CASSRQNSPLHF.

This clone was recorded once. The V gene is TRBV7-2, the J gene TRBJ1-6; TRBD1 is a possible D gene (6 bases). CDR3 length: 16 residues. From germline, CDR1 is SGHTA and CDR2 FQGNSA. The V end lost 5 bases, the J end lost 0 bases, and 11 bases lay between the germline ends. The chain's CDR3 is CASSNDRSSYNSPLHF. The CDR3 DNA reads TGTGCCAGCAGCAATGACAGGAGCTCCTATAATTCACCCCTCCACTTT. Variable domain in full (rest from reference TRBV7-2 and TRBJ1-6): GAGVSQSPSNKVTEKGKDVELRCDPISGHTALYWYRQSLGQGLEFLIYFQGNSAPDKSGLPSDRFSAERTGGSVSTLTIQRTQQEDSAVYLCASSNDRSSYNSPLHFGNGTRLTVT.

This clone appeared a few times. CDR3 loop: CASSRQRNYGYTF. In DNA form, the CDR3 reads TGTGCCAGCAGTCGACAGCGAAACTATGGCTACACCTTC. The genes are TRBV7-2 and TRBJ1-2, with D possibly matching TRBD1 (5 bases). CDR3 length: 13 residues. Deletions cut 6 bases from V and 2 bases from J, with 10 bases between. The germline CDR1 and CDR2 sequences are SGHTA and FQGNSA.

This rearrangement joins TRBV7-9 to TRBJ1-3, with D perhaps TRBD1 (6 bases). V was shortened by 5 bases and J by 6 bases, with 14 bases between the two germline ends. This CDR3 is 14 amino acids long. Germline CDR1 reads SEHNR; CDR2 reads FQNEAQ (reference sequence). The CDR3 DNA reads as TGTGCCAGCAGCCCATTTCAGGGGCTAAACACCATATATTTT. It specifies CASSPFQGLNTIYF.

V is TRBV10-1 and J is TRBJ2-1; no definite D call. The CDR3 runs 14 residues. Trimming shortened V by 3 bases and J by 8 bases, and 14 bases separated the two germline ends. Germline assignment: CDR1 WNHNN and CDR2 SYGVQD (reference sequence). CDR3 sequence: CASSDAFPRDEQFF. The CDR3 nucleotides are TGCGCCAGCAGTGACGCGTTTCCCCGGGATGAGCAGTTCTTC.

This chain connects TRBV7-6 to TRBJ2-7; tentatively, D is TRBD2 (5 bases). The germline V gene encodes CDR1 SGHVS and CDR2 FNYEAQ. CDR3 size: 14 residues. Trimming cost V 1 base and J 3 bases, with 10 bases left between them. CDR3 loop: CASSLGISGYEQYF. The CDR3 DNA is TGTGCCAGCAGCTTAGGTATAAGCGGCTACGAGCAGTACTTC.

This chain uses TRBV4-1 with TRBJ1-1, with D unclear. V was pared by 2 bases and J by 3 bases, with 7 bases between. This CDR3 is built from 13 residues. CDR1 MGHRA and CDR2 YSYEKL come from the germline V gene. The CDR3 bases are TGCGCCAGCAGCCAATACGGAGACACTGAAGCTTTCTTT. Translation: CASSQYGDTEAFF.

The genes are TRBV27 and TRBJ1-5, with 8 bases matching TRBD1. This CDR3 contains 15 residues. In germline, CDR1 is MNHEY, CDR2 SMNVEV (reference sequence). V trimming: 3 bases; J trimming: 4 bases; junction bases outside the gene matches: 5. The CDR3 spells CASSLGQEFNQPQHF. The CDR3 DNA follows: TGTGCCAGCAGTTTGGGACAGGAATTTAATCAGCCCCAGCATTTT.

The rearrangement links TRBV11-2 to TRBJ2-5; 8 positions agree with TRBD2. CDR3 length equals 16 residues. Trimming at V came to 4 bases and at J to 3 bases, leaving 10 bases not matched to a gene. The germline CDR1 and CDR2 sequences are SGHAT and FQNNGV. For the CDR3, the DNA is TGTGCCAGCAGCTACCCTCCGGGGGGGGATAAAGAGACCCAGTACTTC. Translation gives CASSYPPGGDKETQYF.

This sequence joins TRBV29-1 and TRBJ2-1; D remains unclear. CDR1 and CDR2 (germline): SQVTM, ANQGSEA. V was cut by 6 bases and J by 6 bases, with 12 bases left in between. The CDR3 consists of 12 residues. This chain's CDR3 is CSVVQWVNEQFF. CDR3 in DNA: TGCAGCGTGGTACAGTGGGTCAATGAGCAGTTCTTC.

The rearrangement links TRBV7-9 to TRBJ2-5, with D perhaps matching TRBD1 (5 bases). This CDR3 spans 15 amino acids. The ends were cut back, 5 bases at V and 7 bases at J, with 20 bases in the middle. Per germline, CDR1 SEHNR and CDR2 FQNEAQ (reference sequence). CDR3 residues: CASSAPTESKRTQYF. The CDR3 nucleotides read TGTGCCAGCAGCGCACCGACAGAGTCCAAGAGGACCCAGTACTTC.

This rearrangement joins TRBV30 to TRBJ2-3; a weak D match, TRBD2 (6 bases). The length of the CDR3 is 15 residues. Trimming stripped 3 bases from V and 4 bases from J, with 17 bases between. The germline V gene has CDR1 GTSNPN and CDR2 SVGIG (reference sequence). The CDR3 loop is CAWSVWRGWADTQYF. For the CDR3, the DNA is TGTGCCTGGAGCGTTTGGAGGGGATGGGCAGATACGCAGTATTTT.

As DNA, the CDR3 is TGCAGCGTTCGGGCTAGCGGGGGGCAAGAGACCCAGTACTTC. It codes for CSVRASGGQETQYF. The chain carries TRBV29-1 and TRBJ2-5; TRBD2 matches 11 bases. The CDR3 sequence is 14 residues long. V was pared by 5 bases and J by 2 bases, with 4 bases of the junction left unmatched. Germline-derived CDR1 and CDR2 are SQVTM and ANQGSEA. Supplemented by reference TRBV29-1 and TRBJ2-5, the full variable domain reads SAVISQKPSRDICQRGTSLTIQCQVDSQVTMMFWYRQQPGQSLTLIATANQGSEATYESGFVIDKFPISRPNLTFSTLTVSNMSPEDSSIYLCSVRASGGQETQYFGPGTRLLVL.

V and J are TRBV2 and TRBJ2-3; perhaps TRBD2 as D (6 bases). The CDR3 runs 16 residues. Trimming shortened V by 6 bases and J by 11 bases, and 27 bases separated the two germline ends. CDR1 and CDR2 (germline): SNHLY, FYNNEI. CDR3 amino acids: CASSAVGTGERRVQYF. The CDR3 DNA sequence: TGTGCCAGCAGCGCCGTCGGGACGGGCGAGAGGAGGGTGCAGTATTTT.

The chain has TRBV5-6 and TRBJ1-5; 7 bases line up with TRBD1. V lost 1 base to trimming and J lost 7 bases; unmatched junction nucleotides: 5. The V gene's germline CDR1 is SGHDT and CDR2 YYEEEE. This CDR3 has 14 residues. CDR3 sequence (DNA): TGTGCCAGCAGCTTGCGCAGGGGGAGGCAGCCCCAGCATTTT. Translated: CASSLRRGRQPQHF.

This clone occurred a few times. The chain couples TRBV7-6 to TRBJ2-1; 9 bases are shared with TRBD2. Germline trimming cut 3 bases from V and 3 bases from J; bases unmatched to any gene: 9. This CDR3 has 17 residues. Germline CDR1 reads SGHVS; CDR2 reads FNYEAQ. The CDR3 loop is CASSLLAGGLIYNEQFF. In nucleotides, the CDR3 is TGTGCCAGCAGCTTGTTGGCGGGGGGGCTTATCTACAATGAGCAGTTCTTC.

The gene calls are TRBV6-5 and TRBJ1-6; 7 nucleotides match TRBD1. After removal of 6 bases from V and 8 bases from J, the junction contained 4 bases not matched to a gene. This CDR3 has 13 residues. CDR1 is MNHEY, CDR2 SVGAGI, per germline. In DNA, the CDR3 is TGTGCCAGCAGCCGGACAGGCGATTCACCCCTCCACTTT. It encodes CASSRTGDSPLHF.

This clone was counted a few times. The rearrangement links TRBV5-1 to TRBJ1-6; no definite D call. Germline CDR1 and CDR2: SGHRS and YFSETQ. The CDR3 has 15 residues. Deletions cut 0 bases from V and 3 bases from J, with 7 bases between. The DNA for the CDR3 is TGCGCCAGCAGCTTGGACAGCCTCTATAATTCACCCCTCCACTTT. The encoded protein is CASSLDSLYNSPLHF.

The CDR3 reads CSVVQATDTQYF. In DNA, the CDR3 is TGCAGCGTTGTGCAGGCCACAGATACGCAGTATTTT. The chain combines TRBV29-1 with TRBJ2-3, with no clear D. The CDR3 has 12 residues. CDR1 and CDR2 (germline): SQVTM, ANQGSEA. V was pared by 4 bases and J by 2 bases, with 7 bases between.

The chain carries TRBV6-1 and TRBJ1-5; possibly TRBD1 for D (5 bases). Germline CDR1 reads MNHNS; CDR2 reads SASEGT. The CDR3 consists of 14 residues. The V gene lost 8 bases and the J gene lost 4 bases, with 15 bases spanning the gap. CDR3 amino acids: CASLLSGYNQPQHF. For the CDR3, the DNA is TGTGCCAGCCTTCTGTCAGGGTATAATCAGCCCCAGCATTTT.

This clone occurred a few times. This rearrangement joins TRBV19 to TRBJ1-5, with D possibly being TRBD1 (5 bases). The V gene's germline CDR1 is LNHDA and CDR2 SQIVND (reference sequence). V was trimmed by 6 bases and J by 3 bases, leaving 15 bases between them. The CDR3 has 15 amino acids. CDR3 DNA: TGTGCCAGTAGGGGGAGGGGAGCTACCAATCAGCCCCAGCATTTT. The encoded protein is CASRGRGATNQPQHF. Filled out from reference TRBV19 and TRBJ1-5, the complete variable domain reads DGGITQSPKYLFRKEGQNVTLSCEQNLNHDAMYWYRQDPGQGLRLIYYSQIVNDFQKGDIAEGYSVSREKKESFPLTVTSAQKNPTAFYLCASRGRGATNQPQHFGDGTRLSIL.

The V call is TRBV6-1, the J call TRBJ2-1; 8 bases map to TRBD2. Germline trimming cut 0 bases from V and 14 bases from J; bases unmatched to any gene: 6. Germline V gene sequence: CDR1 MNHNS, CDR2 SASEGT. The CDR3 has 13 residues. This CDR3 reads CASSEARGTSKFF. DNA for the CDR3: TGTGCCAGCAGTGAAGCCCGCGGGACTAGTAAGTTCTTC.

V and J are TRBV9 and TRBJ1-1, with unresolved D. V lost 2 bases, J lost 2 bases, and 13 bases lay in between. CDR1 and CDR2 (germline): SGDLS, YYNGEE. The CDR3 length is 15 residues. CDR3 protein: CASSVSGGLNTEAFF. The CDR3 nucleotides are TGTGCCAGCAGCGTTTCCGGAGGACTTAACACTGAAGCTTTCTTT.

The chain links TRBV5-1 to TRBJ2-5, with a tentative D call TRBD2 (6 bases). This CDR3 has 14 amino acids. Trimming cost V 3 bases and J 3 bases, with 12 bases left between them. Germline CDR1 and CDR2: SGHRS and YFSETQ. The CDR3 DNA is TGCGCCAGCAGCTCCGGGACTGGAAAAGAGACCCAGTACTTC. Protein: CASSSGTGKETQYF.

The chain is built from TRBV14 and TRBJ1-2, with D perhaps TRBD1 (6 bases). The germline V gene encodes CDR1 SGHDN and CDR2 FVKESK. The CDR3 runs 14 residues. Trimming cost V 4 bases and J 2 bases, with 11 bases left between them. CDR3 in amino acids: CASSPWGRNYGYTF. DNA for the CDR3: TGTGCCAGCAGCCCGTGGGGGCGGAACTATGGCTACACCTTC.

The J gene is TRBJ1-1, the V gene TRBV25-1; D uncertain. Trimming cost V 4 bases and J 1 base, with 13 bases left between them. The CDR3 has 15 amino acids. The germline gives CDR1 MGHDK, CDR2 SYGVNS. CDR3 region: CASSASAGPNTEAFF. For the CDR3, the DNA is TGTGCCAGCAGTGCCTCAGCGGGTCCGAACACTGAAGCTTTCTTT.

V gene TRBV5-1 combines with J gene TRBJ2-6; tentative D call: TRBD1 (5 bases). Trimming took off 4 bases at V and 4 bases at J, with 18 bases between the two ends. The CDR3 has 17 amino acids. Germline V lookup: CDR1 SGHRS, CDR2 YFSETQ. The DNA of the CDR3 is TGCGCCAGCAGCAGGCCACAGGTCACGGCGGGGGCCAACGTCCTGACTTTC. Its protein product is CASSRPQVTAGANVLTF.

The chain couples TRBV6-5 to TRBJ2-7, with a possible D match to TRBD2 (6 bases). Germline loops: CDR1 MNHEY, CDR2 SVGAGI. V lost 5 bases, J lost 7 bases, and 18 bases lay in between. The CDR3 loop spans 14 amino acids. The CDR3 protein is CASSARLPGEEQYF. The CDR3 nucleotides are TGTGCCAGCAGTGCCCGACTACCGGGAGAGGAGCAGTACTTC.

J is TRBJ1-5 and V is TRBV2, with D unclear. Germline CDR1 and CDR2: SNHLY and FYNNEI. This CDR3 region has 17 residues. Deletions cut 4 bases from V and 0 bases from J, with 16 bases between. The DNA of the CDR3 is TGTGCCAGCAGTGTATTACAGACACAGATTAGCAATCAGCCCCAGCATTTT. Its translation is CASSVLQTQISNQPQHF.

The chain carries TRBV25-1 and TRBJ2-5; D is perhaps TRBD2 (5 bases). The length of the CDR3 is 15 residues. The V end lost 1 base, the J end lost 4 bases, and 13 bases lay between the germline ends. The germline CDR1 and CDR2 sequences are MGHDK and SYGVNS. The CDR3 sequence is CASSEWGRETETQYF. CDR3 in DNA: TGTGCCAGCAGTGAATGGGGAAGGGAGACAGAGACCCAGTACTTC.